This T cell receptor (beta chain) was captured by sequencing in a study of blood T cell repertoires in COVID-19 (dated by TCRdb to the early 2020s). A note on the overall study: Collaborator samples came from the United States, Italy and Spain and covered acute and convalescent phases of COVID-19. Samples came from the ongoing ImmuneRACE study (first 160 participants) plus 1,254 subjects from 6 global collaborators. The prospective study material was composed of cDNA or gDNA derived from T cells, B-cell-depleted T cells, or PBMCs. The sample metadata nearly always contained a de-identified subject ID, COVID-19 status, age in years and sex. Where available, HLA class I and class II types were taken from metadata supplied by the sample provider and were not determined by assay-based typing. Subjects who had been exposed to COVID-19, were actively infected with it, or had recovered from it provided the deeply sampled blood TCRbeta repertoires that made up the dataset. The repertoires were released in a freely available public database intended as a resource for research on the immune response to SARS-CoV-2. Study-wide conclusions, independent of this receptor: Clinical and demographic metadata were provided uncurated, with the amount varying by source and participant.

TCRbeta CDR3 regions were amplified from genomic DNA using the immunoSEQ Assay, a bias-controlled multiplex PCR. On the authors' methods: Within the assay, amplification of reference gene primers was used to estimate how many nucleated cells each sample contained. Sequence reads were collapsed and filtered to measure the absolute abundance of every unique TCRbeta CDR3 rearrangement. For each sample, productive Simpson clonality was calculated by taking the square root of Simpson's diversity index across productive rearrangements. TCRdb took over this immuneACCESS table, retaining in-frame rearrangements with V and J assigned. Such tables are incomplete; in checked studies, under half of the missing clones stem from an unresolved V gene, and the remainder is unexplained. From that table come the V and J calls and clone size; the DNA was used to work out D and trimming. Within this sample are a few hundred thousand clones, with approximately 90% of them counted one time only. The ten largest account for 2.2% of the sample.

A second Seattle source provided samples from volunteer blood donors who had recovered from COVID-19. Each collaborating institution followed its own protocols to collect whole blood in K2EDTA tubes. Collaborator samples were shipped for TCRbeta analysis as frozen whole blood, isolated PBMCs, or DNA extracted from either sample type. Only a few counts were recorded for this clone. This receptor's antigen is unknown. Base qualities are missing; no much larger clone stands one base away. The CDR3, cysteine through phenylalanine, is 13 amino acids long. The CDR3 DNA has 39 bases and is translated from base 1. Sequences KGHSH (CDR1) and LQKENI (CDR2) are obtained from the germline V gene. V is trimmed back by 6 bases and J by 4 bases, and the junction contains 5 bases that no gene match accounts for.

Input material: peripheral blood. The chain uses TRBV18 and TRBJ1-1; TRBD1 agrees with 7 junctional bases. This TCR came from a woman aged 45-60 years who had recovered from COVID-19. The DNA is TGTGCCAGCTCTCGCGGACAGGTCACTGAAGCTTTCTTT. This codes for CASSRGQVTEAFF.